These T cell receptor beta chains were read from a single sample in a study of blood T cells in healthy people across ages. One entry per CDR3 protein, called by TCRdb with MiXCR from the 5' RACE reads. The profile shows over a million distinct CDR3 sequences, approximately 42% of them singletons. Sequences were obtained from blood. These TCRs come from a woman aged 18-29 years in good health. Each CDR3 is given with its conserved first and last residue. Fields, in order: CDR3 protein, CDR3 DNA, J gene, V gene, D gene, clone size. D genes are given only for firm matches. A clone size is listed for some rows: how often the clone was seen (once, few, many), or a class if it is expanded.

CASSEGQGLSDTQYF TGTGCCAGCAGTGAAGGCCAGGGGCTATCAGATACGCAGTATTTT TRBJ2-3 TRBV2 . .
CSSRGLSGEQYF TGCAGTTCTAGAGGCCTCTCCGGCGAGCAGTACTTC TRBJ2-7 TRBV20-1 . .
CAYRGYNEQFF TGTGCCTATCGGGGATACAATGAGCAGTTCTTC TRBJ2-1 TRBV30 . .
CATSDYASEGGDTQYF TGTGCCACCAGTGATTATGCCAGCGAAGGAGGGGATACGCAGTATTTT TRBJ2-3 TRBV24-1 . few
CSASAAGQGNQPQHF TGCAGTGCTAGCGCGGCGGGACAGGGCAATCAGCCCCAGCATTTT TRBJ1-5 TRBV20-1 TRBD1 .
CATSRVGEPYGYTF TGTGCCACCAGCAGAGTCGGCGAACCCTATGGCTACACCTTC TRBJ1-2 TRBV15 . few
CASSYSSGSSGNTIYF TGTGCCAGCAGTTACTCGTCAGGAAGCTCTGGAAACACCATATATTTT TRBJ1-3 TRBV6-6 . .
CASTLPGTGTYEQYF TGTGCCAGCACCCTCCCAGGGACAGGCACCTACGAGCAGTACTTC TRBJ2-7 TRBV28 TRBD1 few
CASSLSRLAGVQETQYF TGCGCCAGCAGCTTGTCTAGGCTCGCGGGGGTCCAAGAGACCCAGTACTTC TRBJ2-5 TRBV5-1 TRBD2 .
CSAWDRDRGTDTQYF TGCAGTGCTTGGGACCGGGACAGGGGCACAGATACGCAGTATTTT TRBJ2-3 TRBV20-1 TRBD1 few
CASSESMGGSGRTDTQYF TGCGCCAGCAGTGAGTCGATGGGCGGGAGCGGGAGAACAGATACGCAGTATTTT TRBJ2-3 TRBV10-2 TRBD2 few
CASSDGGQGADTQYF TGTGCCAGCAGTGATGGGGGACAGGGCGCAGATACGCAGTATTTT TRBJ2-3 TRBV2 TRBD1 once
CASSLGRLQAVEMNTEAFF TGTGCCAGCAGCTTAGGAAGGCTCCAGGCGGTGGAAATGAACACTGAAGCTTTCTTT TRBJ1-1 TRBV11-2 . .
CASSPSGGGYGYTF TGTGCCAGCAGCCCATCAGGGGGGGGCTATGGCTACACCTTC TRBJ1-2 TRBV3-1 TRBD1 few
CSATPGAGTGQETQYF TGCAGTGCTACGCCCGGAGCAGGGACAGGGCAAGAGACCCAGTACTTC TRBJ2-5 TRBV20-1 TRBD1 .
CASSSAGVAKNIQYF TGTGCCAGCAGTTCCGCAGGGGTAGCCAAAAACATTCAGTACTTC TRBJ2-4 TRBV28 . few
CASSSDRGATYF TGTGCCAGCAGCTCCGACAGGGGCGCCACGTATTTT TRBJ2-3 TRBV11-2 TRBD1 .
CASRTGLVTGELFF TGTGCCAGCAGAACAGGACTAGTCACCGGGGAGCTGTTTTTT TRBJ2-2 TRBV6-5 TRBD2 .
CASSLTRGGWGGYTF TGTGCCAGCAGCTTGACGAGGGGGGGATGGGGCGGCTACACCTTC TRBJ1-2 TRBV7-2 . .
CASSGRTNGYTF TGTGCCAGCAGTGGACGGACAAATGGCTACACCTTC TRBJ1-2 TRBV27 . .
CSASRQGAVSPLHF TGCAGTGCTAGTCGACAGGGGGCGGTTTCACCCCTCCACTTT TRBJ1-6 TRBV20-1 TRBD1 .
CASSQLAGGRVGETQYF TGTGCCAGCAGTCAACTAGCGGGGGGGCGTGTAGGAGAGACCCAGTACTTC TRBJ2-5 TRBV6-1 TRBD2 .
CAGSLRFWRGGAVGSHEQYF TGTGCCGGCAGTTTACGTTTCTGGCGGGGGGGTGCAGTGGGTTCCCACGAGCAGTACTTC TRBJ2-7 TRBV27 TRBD2 .
CASSMTGGSYEQYF TGTGCCAGCAGTATGACAGGGGGGTCCTACGAGCAGTACTTC TRBJ2-7 TRBV6-2/TRBV6-3 TRBD1 .
CASSLSGTNPSYNEQFF TGTGCCAGCAGCTTAAGCGGGACTAACCCATCCTACAATGAGCAGTTCTTC TRBJ2-1 TRBV7-3 TRBD2 .
CSARAGGRGDNEQFF TGCAGTGCCCGAGCGGGGGGGCGGGGGGACAATGAGCAGTTCTTC TRBJ2-1 TRBV20-1 TRBD2 few
CAISIGVQETQYF TGTGCCATCAGTATCGGGGTCCAAGAGACCCAGTACTTC TRBJ2-5 TRBV10-3 . few
CASSYLRGTGTFTDTQYF TGTGCCAGCAGTTACCTACGGGGAACCGGGACCTTCACAGATACGCAGTATTTT TRBJ2-3 TRBV6-5 . .
CAISKGGEETQYF TGTGCCATCAGCAAAGGGGGGGAAGAGACCCAGTACTTC TRBJ2-5 TRBV10-3 . .
CASSQGGYVSTDTQYF TGCGCCAGCAGCCAGGGGGGCTATGTCAGCACAGATACGCAGTATTTT TRBJ2-3 TRBV4-1 . .
CASSVDIYHGYTF TGTGCCAGCAGTGTAGACATTTACCATGGCTACACCTTC TRBJ1-2 TRBV12-3/TRBV12-4 . few
CASSSDGGQSDTQYF TGCGCCAGCAGCTCCGACGGGGGTCAATCAGATACGCAGTATTTT TRBJ2-3 TRBV5-1 . few
CASSARLAGLRGPDTQYF TGTGCCAGCAGTGCCAGACTAGCGGGACTACGAGGGCCTGATACGCAGTATTTT TRBJ2-3 TRBV28 TRBD2 few
CASTPSSHTEAFF TGTGCCAGCACCCCTTCGAGTCACACTGAAGCTTTCTTT TRBJ1-1 TRBV12-3/TRBV12-4 . .
CAWSVVINRRGTISTDTQYF TGTGCCTGGAGTGTAGTAATTAATAGGCGGGGGACAATTAGCACAGATACGCAGTATTTT TRBJ2-3 TRBV30 . .
CASSLGAREQYF TGTGCCAGCAGTTTGGGGGCTAGGGAGCAGTACTTC TRBJ2-5 TRBV27 . few
CASRPTGSVQETQYF TGTGCCAGCAGGCCGACAGGGAGCGTTCAAGAGACCCAGTACTTC TRBJ2-5 TRBV6-5 TRBD1 few
CASSRSTGYEQYF TGTGCCAGCAGCCGAAGTACAGGGTACGAGCAGTACTTC TRBJ2-7 TRBV6-5 . few
CASSFVVSRSSYEQYF TGTGCCAGCAGTTTTGTTGTCTCCAGAAGCTCCTACGAGCAGTACTTC TRBJ2-7 TRBV12-3/TRBV12-4 . few
CASSPGRGNTIYF TGTGCCAGCAGCCCCGGGCGGGGAAACACCATATATTTT TRBJ1-3 TRBV12-3/TRBV12-4 . .
CSVVDGIYGYTF TGCAGCGTTGTAGACGGTATCTATGGCTACACCTTC TRBJ1-2 TRBV29-1 . few
CSARGTSGMAGSSTDTQYF TGCAGTGCTAGGGGCACTAGCGGGATGGCCGGCTCTAGCACAGATACGCAGTATTTT TRBJ2-3 TRBV20-1 TRBD2 .
CASSAWGTGGDHEQYF TGTGCCAGCAGTGCCTGGGGGACGGGGGGGGACCATGAGCAGTACTTC TRBJ2-7 TRBV6-1 TRBD2 .
CASSPEQGASSYEQYF TGCGCCAGCAGCCCCGAACAGGGGGCTAGCTCCTACGAGCAGTACTTC TRBJ2-7 TRBV5-1 TRBD1 few
CATGRGGSYNSPLHF TGTGCCACCGGGCGGGGGGGCTCCTATAATTCACCCCTCCACTTT TRBJ1-6 TRBV28 . .
CRAQVNTEAFF TGCAGAGCGCAAGTGAACACTGAAGCTTTCTTT TRBJ1-1 TRBV29-1 . .
CASSLVRGQTQYF TGTGCCAGCAGTTTAGTCAGGGGGCAGACCCAGTACTTC TRBJ2-5 TRBV28 TRBD1 .
CASSEDTGSTQFF TGCGCCAGCAGTGAAGATACGGGTTCGACCCAGTTCTTC TRBJ2-1 TRBV2 . once
CASNSGAGGSGEQYF TGTGCCAGCAACAGTGGAGCGGGGGGTTCGGGGGAGCAGTACTTC TRBJ2-5 TRBV28 TRBD2 few
CAINFNAFF TGTGCGATAAACTTCAACGCTTTCTTT TRBJ1-1 TRBV15 . .
CASSFEDSRLTDTQYF TGTGCCAGCAGTTTCGAGGACAGTAGGCTCACAGATACGCAGTATTTT TRBJ2-3 TRBV12-3/TRBV12-4 . .
CASSLNRVRYF TGTGCCAGCAGTTTAAATCGGGTTAGGTACTTC TRBJ2-7 TRBV12-3/TRBV12-4 . few
CAISALQAAQETQYF TGTGCCATCAGTGCCCTCCAAGCGGCCCAAGAGACCCAGTACTTC TRBJ2-5 TRBV10-3 . .
CASSQNTDTQYF TGTGCCAGCAGCCAAAACACAGATACGCAGTATTTT TRBJ2-3 TRBV7-2 . many
CASSQTGYLREQYF TGTGCCAGCAGTCAGACGGGTTACCTACGAGAGCAGTACTTC TRBJ2-5 TRBV6-1 . .
CTIRDTPGLRNTDTQYF TGTACCATCAGGGATACCCCGGGACTCCGAAACACAGATACGCAGTATTTT TRBJ2-3 TRBV10-3 . .
CASLGGLTNEKLFF TGTGCCAGCTTAGGGGGCTTAACTAATGAAAAACTGTTTTTT TRBJ1-4 TRBV6-2/TRBV6-3 TRBD1 .